The clone carrying this T cell receptor beta chain was seen many times. No antigen is known for it. Newly diagnosed hyperthyroidism patients aged 18 to 65 years had disease lasting under 2 months. Amplification targeted TCR beta CDR3 regions from RNA transcripts. The HTBI primer set was used in a first-round RT-PCR of the TCR CDR3. TCRdb processed the multiplex PCR reads anew with MiXCR; each CDR3 protein has one entry. The data contain 700,000 or so distinct CDR3 sequences, around 17% of them singletons. The sample belongs to a study of T cells in Graves' hyperthyroidism and ophthalmopathy. General study results and limits: Most clonotypes expanded in the thyroid (above 0.001) were also present in blood.

Germline values: CDR1 ENHRY, CDR2 SYGVKD. Trimming removed 3 bases from V and 4 bases from J, with 16 bases in between. The CDR3 extends over 16 amino acids. This chain connects TRBV10-3 to TRBJ2-1, with D perhaps TRBD2 (6 bases). Sequencing used blood. The receptor comes from a man aged 18 to 30 with Graves' hyperthyroidism. For the CDR3, the DNA is TGTGCCATCAGTGACCCGTCGGGGGTCCGTTACAATGAGCAGTTCTTC. Translation: CAISDPSGVRYNEQFF.